The 23 T cell receptor beta chains below all came from one sample that was sequenced in a study of blood T cells in healthy people across ages (dated by TCRdb to between 2015 and 2017). Libraries were constructed by 5' RACE. Sequenced using an Illumina HiSeq 2500. The second PCR ran for roughly 6 to 11 cycles and used a J-beta primer mix along with a sample-barcoded 5' primer. The public reads were reanalyzed by TCRdb: fastp trimming at Q25, MiXCR alignment, in-frame beta chains only. Entries that share a CDR3 protein sequence are merged under the most common genes and DNA. Within this sample are 650,000 to 1,000,000 distinct CDR3 sequences, with more than 35% of them counted one time only. Of the sample, 15% to 20% falls within the top ten clones. Sequencing was done on a sample of blood. Receptors originate from a man older than 75 in good health.

J is TRBJ2-5 and V is TRBV2; D is undetermined. Trimming removed 1 base at V and 5 bases at J, with 11 bases between. Germline loops: CDR1 SNHLY, CDR2 FYNNEI. The CDR3 runs 14 residues. The DNA of the CDR3 is TGTGCCAGCAGTGAAGGGCAACAGTGGGAGACCCAGTACTTC. Translating it yields CASSEGQQWETQYF.

This clonotype was picked up a small number of times. This chain links TRBV2 with TRBJ2-5; a weak D match, TRBD2 (6 bases). The CDR3 consists of 14 residues. The germline V gene encodes CDR1 SNHLY and CDR2 FYNNEI. The germline V and J ends were trimmed by 2 bases and 5 bases, with 12 bases remaining between them. The CDR3 is CASSEYAGYETQYF. CDR3 coding DNA: TGTGCCAGCAGTGAATACGCGGGGTATGAGACCCAGTACTTC.

This chain joins TRBV10-1 and TRBJ1-5, with no clear D. The V end lost 4 bases, the J end lost 5 bases, and 9 bases lay between the germline ends. From germline, CDR1 is WNHNN and CDR2 SYGVQD (reference sequence). The CDR3 sequence is 13 residues long. In DNA form, the CDR3 reads TGCGCCAGCAGTGTTAATCCCGATCAGCCCCAGCATTTT. It yields the protein CASSVNPDQPQHF.

J is TRBJ2-1 and V is TRBV7-9; D is uncertain. With 10 bases removed from V and 10 bases from J, the gap between germline ends came to 14 bases. The germline V gene encodes CDR1 SEHNR and CDR2 FQNEAQ (reference sequence). The CDR3 consists of 11 residues. The CDR3 region is CAIKRRSEQFF. DNA for the CDR3: TGTGCCATAAAACGGCGAAGCGAGCAGTTCTTC.

The chain is built from TRBV5-1 and TRBJ2-1, with D maybe TRBD1 (5 bases). The V gene lost 6 bases and the J gene lost 4 bases, with 14 bases spanning the gap. This CDR3 contains 14 residues. Germline-derived CDR1 and CDR2 are SGHRS and YFSETQ. The DNA for the CDR3 is TGCGCCAGCAAACAGGATATCGAATACAATGAGCAGTTCTTC. Amino acids: CASKQDIEYNEQFF.

The chain is built from TRBV4-2 and TRBJ2-7; D gene unclear. TRBJ2-5 matches the DNA end more closely, so the J call is doubtful. The CDR3 extends over 14 amino acids. Germline V gene data show CDR1 as LGHNA and CDR2 as YNFKEQ. DNA of the CDR3: TGTGCCAGCAGCCAAGAGGCTAGTCAGGAGACCCAGTACTTC. It yields the protein CASSQEASQETQYF.

The gene calls are TRBV20-1 and TRBJ1-2; D remains ambiguous. This CDR3 comprises 13 residues. The V gene lost 6 bases and the J gene lost 2 bases, with 13 bases spanning the gap. Looked up from germline, CDR1 is DFQATT and CDR2 is SNEGSKA (reference sequence). The CDR3 sequence: CSAADPGNYGYTF. As DNA, the CDR3 is TGCAGTGCCGCGGACCCTGGGAACTATGGCTACACCTTC.

This clonotype showed up just a few times. This chain uses TRBV9 with TRBJ2-7, with 8 positions matching TRBD1. V was pared by 6 bases and J by 3 bases, with 8 bases of the junction left unmatched. The germline V gene encodes CDR1 SGDLS and CDR2 YYNGEE. The CDR3 length is 14 residues. CDR3 protein: CASTMVDRDYEQYF. The CDR3 nucleotides read TGTGCCAGCACCATGGTGGACAGGGACTACGAGCAGTACTTC.

There are a few counts of this clonotype. V is TRBV11-2 and J is TRBJ2-5, with D hard to call. Germline V gives CDR1 SGHAT, CDR2 FQNNGV. The CDR3 is made up of 13 amino acids. V shed 2 bases and J shed 2 bases, with 6 bases lying between them. The CDR3 sequence: CASSLIRQETQYF. CDR3 sequence (DNA): TGTGCCAGCAGCTTAATTAGACAAGAGACCCAGTACTTC.

This clonotype was seen only a few times. The chain employs TRBV12-3 or TRBV12-4 and TRBJ2-6; 9 bases are shared with TRBD1. The CDR3 is 19 amino acids. V lost 5 bases, J lost 0 bases, and 11 bases stayed unmatched. The DNA for the CDR3 is TGTGCCAGCAGTGCGATGGCCGGGACAGGGAACTCTGGGGCCAACGTCCTGACTTTC. It specifies CASSAMAGTGNSGANVLTF.

This clonotype was detected many times. The genes are TRBV20-1 and TRBJ2-1; 9 nucleotides line up with TRBD2. J gave up 4 bases and V 0 bases, and 10 bases lay outside the gene matches. CDR3 size: 17 residues. CDR1 is DFQATT, CDR2 SNEGSKA, per germline (reference sequence). The CDR3: CSARDPQLAGIYNEQFF. In DNA, the CDR3 is TGCAGTGCTAGAGACCCACAACTAGCGGGTATATACAATGAGCAGTTCTTC.

In this sample, this clonotype turned up a few times. J is TRBJ2-7 and V is TRBV6-5; D may be TRBD1 (6 bases). CDR3 length: 15 amino acids. V was cut by 0 bases and J by 6 bases, with 15 bases left in between. Germline CDR1 MNHEY, CDR2 SVGAGI. The CDR3 DNA reads as TGTGCCAGCAGTTACTCGAGGGACAAACCCACCGAGCAGTACTTC. Translated, it gives CASSYSRDKPTEQYF.

CDR3 amino acids: CASSKFGVRGKGELFF. Here the CDR3 DNA reads TGTGCCAGCAGCAAATTCGGTGTAAGGGGAAAGGGGGAGCTGTTTTTT. This chain links TRBV21-1 with TRBJ2-2; no check of the table's D call, TRBD1, against the DNA was made. TRBV21-1 is an annotated pseudogene. This CDR3 spans 16 amino acids.

The chain links TRBV7-3 to TRBJ2-1, with 13 bases matching TRBD2. Germline V gives CDR1 SGHTA, CDR2 FQGTGA. V dropped 5 bases and J dropped 8; count of bases not matched to a gene: 9. The CDR3 is 16 amino acids. The CDR3, as DNA: TGTGCCAGCAGCCTGCGGCGGACTAGCGGGAGTGATGAGCAGTTCTTC. Residues: CASSLRRTSGSDEQFF.

The table lists this clonotype with a few counts. This chain joins TRBV6-5 and TRBJ1-5; D may be TRBD1 (5 bases). The CDR3 is 15 amino acids. Trimming shortened V by 5 bases and J by 1 base, and 12 bases separated the two germline ends. The germline CDR1 and CDR2 sequences are MNHEY and SVGAGI. The CDR3 region is CASSRDGLSNQPQHF. The CDR3 DNA reads TGTGCCAGCAGTAGGGACGGACTAAGCAATCAGCCCCAGCATTTT.

This clonotype was counted at least ten times. The rearrangement links TRBV7-8 to TRBJ2-3, with 13 nucleotides matching TRBD2. The CDR3 length is 16 residues. Germline loops: CDR1 SGHVS, CDR2 FQNEAQ. V gave up 2 bases and J gave up 5 bases; unmatched junction bases: 4. The CDR3: CASSLRTSGSRDTQYF. CDR3 sequence (DNA): TGTGCCAGCAGCTTACGGACTAGCGGGAGCCGAGATACGCAGTATTTT.

Only one count was recorded for this clonotype. V usage is TRBV25-1 and J usage is TRBJ1-1; a weak D match, TRBD1 (6 bases). The CDR3 length is 14 residues. Germline V lookup: CDR1 MGHDK, CDR2 SYGVNS. V dropped 1 base and J dropped 4 bases, with 10 bases sitting between them. This CDR3 reads CASSEFGRGTEAFF. CDR3 in DNA: TGTGCCAGCAGTGAATTCGGCAGGGGCACTGAAGCTTTCTTT.

The chain combines TRBV6-5 with TRBJ2-2; no reliable D call. Looked up from germline, CDR1 is MNHEY and CDR2 is SVGAGI. With 4 bases removed from V and 4 bases from J, the gap between germline ends came to 7 bases. The length of the CDR3 is 13 residues. The CDR3 loop is CASSCDGTGELFF. The CDR3 coding sequence is TGTGCCAGCAGTTGCGACGGCACCGGGGAGCTGTTTTTT.

The table lists this clonotype with a few counts. The chain links TRBV10-3 to TRBJ1-3; a weak D match, TRBD1 (6 bases). From germline, CDR1 is ENHRY and CDR2 SYGVKD. CDR3 size: 20 residues. Between the trimmed V and J ends, which lost 4 bases and 5 bases, there was a span of 30 bases. The CDR3 loop reads CAISGGRDRHDVPPRNTIYF. The CDR3 DNA reads TGTGCCATCAGTGGGGGTCGAGACAGGCACGACGTCCCTCCAAGAAACACCATATATTTT.

This clonotype was seen more than once but under ten times. V is TRBV12-3 or TRBV12-4 and J is TRBJ2-3; D may be TRBD2 (6 bases). Between the trimmed V and J ends, which lost 5 bases and 5 bases, there was a span of 14 bases. The length of the CDR3 is 14 residues. The CDR3 sequence: CASSRTGSQDTQYF. The CDR3 DNA follows: TGTGCCAGCAGTCGAACCGGGAGTCAAGATACGCAGTATTTT.

This clonotype was seen a handful of times. The genes are TRBV5-1 and TRBJ2-2, with 7 bases that match TRBD2. The CDR3 has 16 residues. CDR1 SGHRS and CDR2 YFSETQ come from the germline V gene. The ends lost 0 bases at V and 7 bases at J; junction bases unmatched: 9. Here the CDR3 DNA reads TGCGCCAGCAGCTTGGAATCACTAGCGACGGTCGGGGAGCTGTTTTTT. Translation: CASSLESLATVGELFF. Supplemented by reference TRBV5-1 and TRBJ2-2, the full variable domain reads KAGVTQTPRYLIKTRGQQVTLSCSPISGHRSVSWYQQTPGQGLQFLFEYFSETQRNKGNFPGRFSGRQFSNSRSEMNVSTLELGDSALYLCASSLESLATVGELFFGEGSRLTVL.

This sequence joins TRBV6-2 or TRBV6-3 and TRBJ2-5; D is undetermined. CDR1 and CDR2 (germline): MNHEY, SVGEGT. This CDR3 contains 12 residues. V lost 2 bases and J 3 bases, leaving 4 bases between the germline ends. The CDR3 coding sequence is TGTGCCAGCAGTTACATGGAAGAGACCCAGTACTTC. Encoded protein: CASSYMEETQYF.

This clonotype occurred a few times. This rearrangement joins TRBV11-2 to TRBJ2-7, with no clear D. V dropped 1 base and J dropped 2 bases, with 12 bases sitting between them. CDR3 length equals 15 residues. The V gene's germline CDR1 is SGHAT and CDR2 FQNNGV. CDR3 in DNA: TGTGCCAGCAGCTTAGTCGTGGGTGATACCTACGAGCAGTACTTC. It codes for CASSLVVGDTYEQYF.